The clone carrying this TCR beta chain was counted ten times or more. V was shortened by 5 bases and J by 5 bases, with 16 bases between the two germline ends. Germline V gene sequence: CDR1 SEHNR, CDR2 FQNEAQ (reference sequence). The CDR3 extends over 15 amino acids. This sample is part of a study of T cells after yellow fever vaccination. TCRdb reanalysed the 5' RACE reads using MiXCR and keeps one entry per CDR3 protein. The repertoire holds 40,000 to 50,000 distinct CDR3 sequences, around 6.4% seen once, with 8.5% to 12% in the top ten. The genes are TRBV7-9 and TRBJ1-5; D not resolved. The source was PBMCs, either bulk or a sorted T-cell subset (CD4+, CD8+, memory, or dextramer-sorted; not recorded which), collected 45 days after the yellow fever booster vaccination. The sequence was obtained from a man aged 30 to 39 who received the YFV17D yellow fever vaccine. CDR3 loop: CASSRAGGWDQPQHF. CDR3 sequence (DNA): TGTGCCAGCAGCCGCGCGGGAGGTTGGGATCAGCCCCAGCATTTT. Drawing the rest from reference TRBV7-9 and TRBJ1-5, the complete variable domain is DTGVSQNPRHKITKRGQNVTFRCDPISEHNRLYWYRQTLGQGPEFLTYFQNEAQLEKSRLLSDRFSAERPKGSFSTLEIQRTEQGDSAMYLCASSRAGGWDQPQHFGDGTRLSIL.